The next 18 T cell receptor beta chains were all read from a single sample in a study of blood T cell repertoires in COVID-19. Profiling relied on immunoSEQ multiplex PCR, and the TCRdb table lists in-frame clones only, not all of them. Of around 100,000 clones listed, approximately 86% are singletons. The sample was peripheral blood. These TCRs come from a man aged 35 to 55 with acute or convalescent COVID-19.

V gene TRBV4-1 combines with J gene TRBJ1-3; D is ambiguous. Germline loops: CDR1 MGHRA, CDR2 YSYEKL. The CDR3 runs to 14 residues. V was cut by 4 bases and J by 2 bases, with 9 bases left in between. For the CDR3, the DNA is TGCGCCAGCAGCCGATTAGAGGCTGGAAACACCATATATTTT. This translates into CASSRLEAGNTIYF.

V gene TRBV6-5 combines with J gene TRBJ2-7; D not resolved. This CDR3 contains 14 residues. Trimming left V 6 bases short and J 0 bases short, with 12 bases between. Germline V CDR1 and CDR2: MNHEY, SVGAGI. The CDR3 DNA sequence: TGTGCCAGCAGGCCGGGTCAGAGCTCCTACGAGCAGTACTTC. Translating gives CASRPGQSSYEQYF.

The rearrangement links TRBV7-6 to TRBJ2-5, with a tentative D call TRBD2 (6 bases). The germline CDR1 and CDR2 sequences are SGHVS and FNYEAQ. The CDR3 sequence is 16 residues long. V gave up 7 bases and J gave up 2 bases, with 20 bases separating them. CDR3 amino acids: CASTDLRRDKQETQYF. For the CDR3, the DNA is TGTGCCAGCACCGACTTGAGGAGGGATAAACAAGAGACCCAGTACTTC.

The CDR3 sequence: CSVERGGVNEQFF. The DNA for the CDR3 is TGCAGCGTTGAAAGGGGTGGAGTAAATGAGCAGTTCTTC. This sequence joins TRBV29-1 and TRBJ2-1; D may be TRBD1 (5 bases). The CDR3 runs to 13 residues. Deletions cut 2 bases from V and 7 bases from J, with 12 bases between. Germline loops: CDR1 SQVTM, CDR2 ANQGSEA.

The chain links TRBV9 to TRBJ2-3; possible D gene TRBD2, 5 bases. The CDR3 runs 13 residues. Germline CDR1 reads SGDLS; CDR2 reads YYNGEE. Trimming left V 0 bases short and J 6 bases short, with 8 bases between. The CDR3 nucleotides read TGTGCCAGCAGCGTAGATAGCGTGGATACGCAGTATTTT. Its protein product is CASSVDSVDTQYF.

The J gene is TRBJ2-3, the V gene TRBV2; 12 bases are shared with TRBD2. The germline V gene encodes CDR1 SNHLY and CDR2 FYNNEI. The CDR3 is made up of 19 amino acids. Unmatched junction bases numbered 16, after V lost 5 bases and J lost 4 bases. The CDR3 reads CASSSLAGGPSTRSDTQYF. The CDR3 DNA is TGTGCCAGCAGTTCTCTAGCGGGAGGGCCCTCAACTCGATCAGATACGCAGTATTTT.

This clone appeared a single time. The chain uses TRBV27 and TRBJ2-1; D might be TRBD1 (5 bases). This CDR3 contains 15 residues. The V end was cut by 7 bases, the J end by 2 bases, with 15 bases between. Per germline, CDR1 MNHEY and CDR2 SMNVEV (reference sequence). CDR3 loop: CASIQLPGTYNEQFF. In DNA, the CDR3 is TGTGCCAGCATACAACTTCCAGGGACCTACAATGAGCAGTTCTTC.

This chain connects TRBV27 to TRBJ2-6, with TRBD2 as a possible D gene (6 bases). The germline V gene encodes CDR1 MNHEY and CDR2 SMNVEV (reference sequence). The CDR3 is 17 residues long. The V end was cut by 8 bases, the J end by 2 bases, with 19 bases between. In DNA form, the CDR3 reads TGTGCCAGCGGGATTGGGGGGACTCGACCTGGGGCCAACGTCCTGACTTTC. Protein: CASGIGGTRPGANVLTF.

The CDR3 loop reads CASSQVRDRIGYTF. The DNA for the CDR3 is TGCGCCAGCAGCCAAGTTCGGGACAGGATTGGCTACACCTTC. The V and J genes are TRBV4-1 and TRBJ1-2; 8 nucleotides line up with TRBD1. The CDR3 runs 14 residues. Germline loops: CDR1 MGHRA, CDR2 YSYEKL. Trimming took 1 base from V and 7 from J; bases not matched to a gene: 5.

This chain connects TRBV19 to TRBJ2-7; 7 bases fit TRBD1. The CDR3 has 15 residues. In germline, CDR1 is LNHDA, CDR2 SQIVND (reference sequence). Trimming at V came to 6 bases and at J to 4 bases, leaving 12 bases not matched to a gene. The CDR3, as DNA: TGTGCCAGTAGCTCCCGTGAGGGGGCGCGGTACGAGCAGTACTTC. This encodes CASSSREGARYEQYF.

The chain carries TRBV29-1 and TRBJ1-2; D not resolved. CDR1 and CDR2 from the germline V gene are SQVTM and ANQGSEA. This CDR3 is built from 12 residues. V was trimmed by 3 bases and J by 6 bases, leaving 11 bases between them. CDR3 coding DNA: TGCAGCGTTGATATTTCACAGCATGGCTACACCTTC. Protein product: CSVDISQHGYTF.

This clone was recorded only once. The J gene is TRBJ1-2, the V gene TRBV6-5, with 8 bases identical to TRBD1. The V and J ends lost 10 bases and 5 bases, in that order; junction bases with no gene match: 15. This CDR3 region has 15 residues. Germline V gene lookup returns CDR1 MNHEY and CDR2 SVGAGI. The DNA for the CDR3 is TGTGCCACCCAGGGGGCGACAGGGGTACAATATGGCTACACCTTC. Translating it yields CATQGATGVQYGYTF.

The genes are TRBV7-2 and TRBJ2-2, with D possibly TRBD2 on 6 matching bases. CDR1 is SGHTA and CDR2 is FQGNSA in the germline V gene. Trimming removed 5 bases from V and 5 bases from J, with 9 bases in between. The CDR3 is 13 residues long. This CDR3 reads CASSTGTTGELFF. The CDR3, as DNA: TGTGCCAGCAGCACCGGGACTACCGGGGAGCTGTTTTTT.

As DNA, the CDR3 is TGTGCCATCAGTACCACCGGGACAGGGGGCGGTGAGCAGTTCTTC. It is translated as CAISTTGTGGGEQFF. This chain links TRBV10-3 with TRBJ2-1; TRBD1 matches at 12 bases. The V segment lost 5 bases and the J segment 9 bases; nucleotides outside the gene matches: 8. The CDR3 extends over 15 amino acids. From germline, CDR1 is ENHRY and CDR2 SYGVKD.

The chain is built from TRBV4-1 and TRBJ1-1; the match to TRBD1 covers 7 bases. The CDR3 length is 19 residues. V was clipped by 0 bases and J by 1 base; unmatched bases: 14. Germline lookup yields CDR1 MGHRA and CDR2 YSYEKL. CDR3 nucleotide sequence: TGCGCCAGCAGCCAAGATCTCCCCAACAGGGGCTTCGGGAACACTGAAGCTTTCTTT. Translating it yields CASSQDLPNRGFGNTEAFF.

This chain uses TRBV24-1 with TRBJ2-2; 11 positions agree with TRBD2. The junction had 9 bases not matched to a gene; V was cut back by 0 bases and J by 4 bases. The CDR3 is made up of 19 amino acids. Germline lookup yields CDR1 KGHDR and CDR2 SFDVKD. In DNA, the CDR3 is TGTGCCACCAGTGATTTGCACGAGTTCACTAGCGGGAGCACCGGGGAGCTGTTTTTT. The encoded protein is CATSDLHEFTSGSTGELFF.

This clone has only one observation. This CDR3 reads CASSFALAGGTDTQYF. The CDR3 region has the DNA TGTGCCAGCAGCTTTGCACTAGCGGGAGGCACAGATACGCAGTATTTT. J is TRBJ2-3 and V is TRBV7-9; 11 nucleotides agree with TRBD2. Germline V CDR1 and CDR2: SEHNR, FQNEAQ (reference sequence). With V trimmed by 3 bases and J by 1 base, 3 bases remained unmatched. The CDR3 length is 16 residues.

V is TRBV13 and J is TRBJ2-1; D might be TRBD2 (6 bases). V lost 2 bases to trimming and J lost 5 bases, with 16 bases between them. Germline V gene lookup returns CDR1 PRHDT and CDR2 FYEKMQ (reference sequence). The CDR3 is made up of 16 amino acids. The CDR3 DNA reads as TGTGCCAGCAGCTTAATTCGGGGCGGGGATCACAATGAGCAGTTCTTC. Translating gives CASSLIRGGDHNEQFF.